This TCR beta chain was profiled in a study of cytotoxic CD8 clonotypes in ibrutinib-treated CLL. TCRdb's copy holds only in-frame clones and misses some; the assay was immunoSEQ multiplex PCR. Here the sample spans over 200,000 clones, 79% being singletons. Sample: PBMCs, taken after 12 months of ibrutinib treatment. The TCR was taken from a human donor with chronic lymphocytic leukemia.

This chain's CDR3 is CASSRLAETYEQYF. CDR3 in DNA: TGTGCCAGCAGTCGACTAGCGGAAACCTACGAGCAGTACTTC. This chain uses TRBV6-1 with TRBJ2-7; 9 bases are shared with TRBD2. V lost 5 bases, J lost 2 bases, and 4 bases stayed unmatched. CDR3 length: 14 amino acids. Germline values: CDR1 MNHNS, CDR2 SASEGT.